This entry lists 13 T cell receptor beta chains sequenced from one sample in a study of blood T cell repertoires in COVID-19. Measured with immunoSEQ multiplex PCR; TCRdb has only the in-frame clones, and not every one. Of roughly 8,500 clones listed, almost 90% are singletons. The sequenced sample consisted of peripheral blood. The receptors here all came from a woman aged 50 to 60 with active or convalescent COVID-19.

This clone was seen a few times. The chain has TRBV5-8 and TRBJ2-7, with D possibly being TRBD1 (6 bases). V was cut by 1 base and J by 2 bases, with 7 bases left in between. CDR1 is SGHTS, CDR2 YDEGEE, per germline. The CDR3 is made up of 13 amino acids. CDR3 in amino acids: CASSLSGAYEQYF. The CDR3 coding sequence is TGTGCCAGCAGCTTGTCAGGGGCCTACGAGCAGTACTTC.

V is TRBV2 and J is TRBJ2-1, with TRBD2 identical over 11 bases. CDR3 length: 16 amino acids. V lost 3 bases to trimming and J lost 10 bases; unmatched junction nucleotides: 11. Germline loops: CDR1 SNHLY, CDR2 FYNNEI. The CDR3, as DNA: TGTGCCAGCAGTGAGCTTCGGCTAGCGGGAGGAGGCGAGCAGTTCTTC. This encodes CASSELRLAGGGEQFF.

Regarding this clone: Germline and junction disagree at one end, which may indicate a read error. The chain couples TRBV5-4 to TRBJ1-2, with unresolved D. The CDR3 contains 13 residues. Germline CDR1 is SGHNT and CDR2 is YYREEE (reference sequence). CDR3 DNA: TGTGCCAGTAAACCGGGATCTAATTATGGCTACACCTTC. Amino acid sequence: CASKPGSNYGYTF.

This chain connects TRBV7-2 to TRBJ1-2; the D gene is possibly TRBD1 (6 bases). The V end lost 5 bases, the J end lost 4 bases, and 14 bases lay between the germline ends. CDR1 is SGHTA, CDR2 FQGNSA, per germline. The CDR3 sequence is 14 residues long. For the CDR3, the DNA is TGTGCCAGCAGCGCCACTACAGGGCCCTATGGCTACACCTTC. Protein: CASSATTGPYGYTF. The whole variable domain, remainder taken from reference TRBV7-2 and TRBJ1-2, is GAGVSQSPSNKVTEKGKDVELRCDPISGHTALYWYRQSLGQGLEFLIYFQGNSAPDKSGLPSDRFSAERTGGSVSTLTIQRTQQEDSAVYLCASSATTGPYGYTFGSGTRLTVV.

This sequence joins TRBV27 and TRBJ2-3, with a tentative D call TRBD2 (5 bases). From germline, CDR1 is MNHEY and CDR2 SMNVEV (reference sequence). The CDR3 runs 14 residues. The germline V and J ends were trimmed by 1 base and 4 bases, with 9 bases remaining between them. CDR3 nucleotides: TGTGCCAGCAGTTTATTCGGGGAGTCAGATACGCAGTATTTT. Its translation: CASSLFGESDTQYF.

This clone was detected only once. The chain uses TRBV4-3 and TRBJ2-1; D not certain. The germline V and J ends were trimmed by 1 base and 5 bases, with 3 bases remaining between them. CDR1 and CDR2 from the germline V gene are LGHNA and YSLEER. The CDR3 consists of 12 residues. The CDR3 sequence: CASSQVDNEQFF. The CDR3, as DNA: TGCGCCAGCAGCCAAGTAGACAATGAGCAGTTCTTC.

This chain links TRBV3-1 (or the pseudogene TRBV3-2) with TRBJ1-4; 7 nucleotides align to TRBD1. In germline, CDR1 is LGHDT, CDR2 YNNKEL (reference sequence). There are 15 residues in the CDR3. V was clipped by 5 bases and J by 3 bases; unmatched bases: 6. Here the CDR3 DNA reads TGTGCCAGCAGCGGCCGACAGGGACCTAATGAAAAACTGTTTTTT. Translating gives CASSGRQGPNEKLFF.

The CDR3 nucleotides are TGCGCCAGCAGCCAGGGGACTAGCGGGAGTTGGGGAGAGACCCAGTACTTC. It is translated as CASSQGTSGSWGETQYF. The V call is TRBV4-3, the J call TRBJ2-5, with 14 bases fitting TRBD2. With 3 bases clipped from V and 4 bases from J, the junction kept 7 bases outside the gene matches. Per the germline V gene, CDR1 is LGHNA and CDR2 is YSLEER. The CDR3 is made up of 17 amino acids.

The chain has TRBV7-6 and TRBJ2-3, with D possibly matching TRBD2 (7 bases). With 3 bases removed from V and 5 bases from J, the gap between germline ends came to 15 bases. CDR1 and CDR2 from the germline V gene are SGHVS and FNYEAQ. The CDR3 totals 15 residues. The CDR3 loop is CASSFLGGLGDTQYF. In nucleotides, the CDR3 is TGTGCCAGCAGCTTCTTGGGGGGGCTGGGAGATACGCAGTATTTT.

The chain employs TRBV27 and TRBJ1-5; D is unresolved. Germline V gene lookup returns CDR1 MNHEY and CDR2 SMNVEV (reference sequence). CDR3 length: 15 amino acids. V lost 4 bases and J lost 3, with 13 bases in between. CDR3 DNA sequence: TGTGCCAGCAGTTCCGGGAGTGGCGACAATCAGCCCCAGCATTTT. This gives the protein CASSSGSGDNQPQHF.

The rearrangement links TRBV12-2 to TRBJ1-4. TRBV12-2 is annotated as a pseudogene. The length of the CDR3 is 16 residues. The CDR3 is CASRAAETPVQEKLFF. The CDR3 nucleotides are TGTGCAAGTCGGGCGGCGGAGACGCCCGTCCAGGAAAAACTGTTTTTT.

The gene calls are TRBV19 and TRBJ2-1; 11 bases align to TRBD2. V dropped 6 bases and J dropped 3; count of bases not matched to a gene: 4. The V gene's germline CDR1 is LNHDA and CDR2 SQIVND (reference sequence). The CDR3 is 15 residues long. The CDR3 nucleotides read TGTGCCAGTAGCACCCTAGCGGGGGGCTACAATGAGCAGTTCTTC. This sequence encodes CASSTLAGGYNEQFF.

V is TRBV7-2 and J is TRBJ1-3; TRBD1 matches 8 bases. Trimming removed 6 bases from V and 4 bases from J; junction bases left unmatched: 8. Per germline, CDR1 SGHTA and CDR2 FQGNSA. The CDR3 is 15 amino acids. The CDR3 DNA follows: TGTGCCAGCAGTTTGAACAGGGGGACCGGAAACACCATATATTTT. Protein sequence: CASSLNRGTGNTIYF.